These 27 T cell receptor beta chains originate from one sample sequenced in a study of blood T cell repertoires in COVID-19. This table comes from immunoSEQ multiplex PCR, and its TCRdb copy is limited to in-frame clones, with some not included. The table includes 250,000 to 350,000 clones, 65% to 85% detected once. Input material: peripheral blood. The receptors were sampled from a person aged 70 to 85 with COVID-19, enrolled during active disease.

This rearrangement joins TRBV28 to TRBJ1-1; D is possibly TRBD1 (5 bases). With 2 bases removed from V and 5 bases from J, the gap between germline ends came to 9 bases. There are 13 residues in the CDR3. CDR1 and CDR2 (germline): MDHEN, SYDVKM. CDR3 in amino acids: CASSLGAQTEAFF. In DNA, the CDR3 is TGTGCCAGCAGTTTAGGGGCGCAGACTGAAGCTTTCTTT. Full variable domain (missing parts from reference TRBV28 and TRBJ1-1): DVKVTQSSRYLVKRTGEKVFLECVQDMDHENMFWYRQDPGLGLRLIYFSYDVKMKEKGDIPEGYSVSREKKERFSLILESASTNQTSMYLCASSLGAQTEAFFGQGTRLTVV.

The chain uses TRBV12-3 or TRBV12-4 and TRBJ2-1; 9 nucleotides agree with TRBD1. V was pared by 11 bases and J by 7 bases, with 6 bases of the junction left unmatched. The CDR3 consists of 12 residues. Written as DNA, the CDR3 is TGTGCCTCCGGGACAGGGAGGAATGAGCAGTTCTTC. It encodes CASGTGRNEQFF.

CDR3: CASSTPGGTAEAFF. CDR3 coding DNA: TGTGCCAGTAGTACCCCCGGAGGGACTGCTGAAGCTTTCTTT. The chain has TRBV19 and TRBJ1-1, with a tentative D call TRBD1 (5 bases). The CDR3 extends over 14 amino acids. The V and J ends lost 4 bases and 6 bases respectively, with 15 bases between them. In germline, CDR1 is LNHDA, CDR2 SQIVND (reference sequence).

This clone was recorded once. The rearrangement links TRBV3-1 (or the pseudogene TRBV3-2) to TRBJ2-7; 7 bases are shared with TRBD1. The germline gives CDR1 LGHDT, CDR2 YNNKEL (reference sequence). This CDR3 has 15 residues. With V trimmed by 2 bases and J by 5 bases, 9 bases remained unmatched. This CDR3 is CASSQFEGAQDEQYF. CDR3 in DNA: TGTGCCAGCAGCCAATTCGAGGGGGCTCAGGACGAGCAGTACTTC.

In this sample, this clone turned up once. This chain joins TRBV6-6 and TRBJ1-6, with D perhaps TRBD1 (6 bases). The germline V gene has CDR1 MNHNY and CDR2 SVGAGI (reference sequence). Trimming shortened V by 7 bases and J by 0 bases, and 13 bases separated the two germline ends. The CDR3 totals 16 residues. The CDR3 loop is CASKSLGASYNSPLHF. The CDR3 region has the DNA TGTGCCAGCAAATCCCTGGGGGCCTCCTATAATTCACCCCTCCACTTT.

The chain is built from TRBV7-2 and TRBJ2-7; D might be TRBD1 (7 bases). Trimming left V 4 bases short and J 6 bases short, with 16 bases between. The CDR3 length is 14 residues. Germline V CDR1 and CDR2: SGHTA, FQGNSA. CDR3 sequence reads: CASSSVARDSEQYF. The CDR3 nucleotides are TGTGCCAGCAGCTCGGTGGCGCGGGACAGCGAGCAGTACTTC.

The CDR3 loop is CASSLLSLSVSGNTIYF. In DNA form, the CDR3 reads TGTGCCAGCAGCTTACTTTCGTTATCGGTCTCTGGAAACACCATATATTTT. V usage is TRBV7-9 and J usage is TRBJ1-3, with D hard to call. With 2 bases removed from V and 0 bases from J, the gap between germline ends came to 14 bases. CDR1 is SEHNR and CDR2 is FQNEAQ in the germline V gene (reference sequence). The length of the CDR3 is 17 residues.

CDR3 coding DNA: TGTGCCAGCAGGGGGGACAAACTATCTGGGGCCAACGTCCTGACTTTC. Translating it yields CASRGDKLSGANVLTF. The gene calls are TRBV28 and TRBJ2-6; D may be TRBD1 (6 bases). The CDR3 has 16 amino acids. Trimming left V 6 bases short and J 1 base short, with 13 bases between. The V gene's germline CDR1 is MDHEN and CDR2 SYDVKM.

J is TRBJ2-5 and V is TRBV7-2; 9 nucleotides align to TRBD1. Germline assignment: CDR1 SGHTA and CDR2 FQGNSA. The CDR3 totals 16 residues. V trimming: 5 bases; J trimming: 2 bases; junction bases outside the gene matches: 9. As DNA, the CDR3 is TGTGCCAGCAGCATAACCGGGACAGGGCTACAAGAGACCCAGTACTTC. It encodes CASSITGTGLQETQYF.

Details on this clone: The sample has other DNA sequences that encode this CDR3 too. This rearrangement joins TRBV7-2 to TRBJ2-1, with 7 bases aligning to TRBD1. Germline V gives CDR1 SGHTA, CDR2 FQGNSA. The CDR3 runs 14 residues. V dropped 5 bases and J dropped 0; count of bases not matched to a gene: 1. In nucleotides, the CDR3 is TGTGCCAGCAGCCGGGACAGCTCCTACAATGAGCAGTTCTTC. Its protein product is CASSRDSSYNEQFF.

This clone has a single count. This sequence joins TRBV3-1 (or the pseudogene TRBV3-2) and TRBJ2-5; the D is unclear. With 4 bases removed from V and 5 bases from J, the gap between germline ends came to 8 bases. The germline CDR1 and CDR2 sequences are LGHDT and YNNKEL (reference sequence). The CDR3 has 12 amino acids. CDR3 in DNA: TGTGCCAGCAGCCCCCCCTCGGAGACCCAGTACTTC. Protein sequence: CASSPPSETQYF.

The gene calls are TRBV7-2 and TRBJ2-2; tentative D call: TRBD1 (8 bases). Germline lookup yields CDR1 SGHTA and CDR2 FQGNSA. V was pared by 5 bases and J by 6 bases, with 16 bases between. The CDR3 extends over 15 amino acids. CDR3 sequence reads: CASSQRQGRAGELFF. As DNA, the CDR3 is TGTGCCAGCAGCCAGCGACAGGGGAGGGCCGGGGAGCTGTTTTTT.

This chain joins TRBV4-1 and TRBJ1-2, with D tentatively TRBD1 (6 bases). Germline values: CDR1 MGHRA, CDR2 YSYEKL. Trimming removed 1 base at V and 9 bases at J, with 15 bases between. CDR3 length equals 14 residues. CDR3 region: CASSQAQGSGSYTF. Written as DNA, the CDR3 is TGCGCCAGCAGCCAAGCTCAGGGGTCAGGGAGCTACACCTTC.

The gene calls are TRBV19 and TRBJ2-1; perhaps TRBD1 as D (6 bases). Trimming removed 5 bases at V and 1 base at J, with 15 bases between. Germline V gene lookup returns CDR1 LNHDA and CDR2 SQIVND (reference sequence). The CDR3 extends over 16 amino acids. CDR3 region: CASSATGILSYNEQFF. The CDR3 DNA reads as TGTGCCAGTAGTGCCACAGGGATTCTATCCTACAATGAGCAGTTCTTC.

Notes on this clone: Other nucleotide sequences from this sample produce the same CDR3. The gene calls are TRBV27 and TRBJ2-5, with D perhaps matching TRBD2 (5 bases). V was trimmed by 5 bases and J by 5 bases, leaving 12 bases between them. Germline lookup yields CDR1 MNHEY and CDR2 SMNVEV (reference sequence). This CDR3 comprises 13 residues. CDR3 residues: CASSQLPGETQYF. CDR3 coding DNA: TGTGCCAGCAGTCAATTACCGGGGGAGACCCAGTACTTC.

The chain links TRBV3-1 (or the pseudogene TRBV3-2) to TRBJ1-5, with D possibly being TRBD1 (6 bases). The CDR3 totals 15 residues. Trimming took off 4 bases at V and 2 bases at J, with 12 bases between the two ends. The V gene's germline CDR1 is LGHDT and CDR2 YNNKEL (reference sequence). The CDR3 DNA follows: TGTGCCAGCAGCCTCCGGGACACCGGCAATCAGCCCCAGCATTTT. The encoded protein is CASSLRDTGNQPQHF.

The chain uses TRBV7-8 and TRBJ1-5; no reliable D call. The CDR3 is 14 residues long. Germline assignment: CDR1 SGHVS and CDR2 FQNEAQ. With 1 base removed from V and 5 bases from J, the gap between germline ends came to 9 bases. CDR3 region: CASSLGAGDQPQHF. CDR3 DNA sequence: TGTGCCAGCAGCTTAGGGGCGGGAGATCAGCCCCAGCATTTT. The variable domain in full, with the rest retrieved from reference TRBV7-8 and TRBJ1-5, is GAGVSQSPRYKVAKRGQDVALRCDPISGHVSLFWYQQALGQGPEFLTYFQNEAQLDKSGLPSDRFFAERPEGSVSTLKIQRTQQEDSAVYLCASSLGAGDQPQHFGDGTRLSIL.

The chain combines TRBV2 with TRBJ1-4; 8 positions agree with TRBD1. CDR3 size: 16 residues. Germline V CDR1 and CDR2: SNHLY, FYNNEI. V shed 2 bases, J shed 3 bases, and the junction held 5 bases outside the gene matches. The CDR3 reads CASSELQGASNEKLFF. In DNA, the CDR3 is TGTGCCAGCAGTGAATTGCAGGGGGCGTCTAATGAAAAACTGTTTTTT.

The rearrangement joins TRBV19 to TRBJ1-1; 7 positions agree with TRBD1. Looked up from germline, CDR1 is LNHDA and CDR2 is SQIVND (reference sequence). This CDR3 spans 14 amino acids. The V gene end was trimmed by 2 bases and the J gene end by 4 bases; junction bases not matched to a gene: 4. CDR3 DNA sequence: TGTGCCAGTAGTATAAGACAGGGCGGCACTGAAGCTTTCTTT. Amino acids: CASSIRQGGTEAFF.

This clone was counted once. The chain combines TRBV14 with TRBJ2-2; unclear D gene. V lost 4 bases and J 4 bases, leaving 13 bases between the germline ends. CDR1 is SGHDN and CDR2 is FVKESK in the germline V gene. The CDR3 runs to 15 residues. DNA of the CDR3: TGTGCCAGCAGCCGACACCTTAACCCCACCGGGGAGCTGTTTTTT. Residues: CASSRHLNPTGELFF.

The chain has TRBV7-2 and TRBJ1-1; no firm D call. Germline loops: CDR1 SGHTA, CDR2 FQGNSA. V lost 5 bases and J 2 bases, leaving 12 bases between the germline ends. The CDR3 is 14 amino acids. The CDR3 here is CASSTGYTNTEAFF. The DNA for the CDR3 is TGTGCCAGCAGCACGGGATACACTAACACTGAAGCTTTCTTT.

The CDR3 here is CASSLSTYEQYF. The DNA of the CDR3 is TGTGCCAGCAGTTTGTCCACCTACGAGCAGTACTTC. This rearrangement joins TRBV28 to TRBJ2-7, with D hard to call. V was shortened by 3 bases and J by 2 bases, with 5 bases between the two germline ends. The CDR3 covers 12 residues. CDR1 and CDR2 from the germline V gene are MDHEN and SYDVKM.

This sequence joins TRBV28 and TRBJ1-5; D remains ambiguous. The CDR3 length is 13 residues. Trimming stripped 6 bases from V and 1 base from J, with 7 bases between. CDR1 MDHEN and CDR2 SYDVKM come from the germline V gene. CDR3 region: CASREYSNQPQHF. In DNA form, the CDR3 reads TGTGCCAGCAGGGAGTACAGCAATCAGCCCCAGCATTTT.

The rearrangement links TRBV7-2 to TRBJ1-3; D uncertain. Trimming took 6 bases from V and 0 from J, leaving 6 bases between them. Germline-derived CDR1 and CDR2 are SGHTA and FQGNSA. The CDR3 contains 13 residues. CDR3: CASSIGSGNTIYF. CDR3 DNA sequence: TGTGCCAGCAGTATCGGCTCTGGAAACACCATATATTTT.

This clone was recorded only once. CDR3 residues: CASNPGTGVTMNTEAFF. The DNA of the CDR3 is TGCGCCAGCAACCCTGGAACAGGGGTCACCATGAACACTGAAGCTTTCTTT. The chain links TRBV5-1 to TRBJ1-1, with 7 nucleotides matching TRBD1. V lost 6 bases and J lost 0; bases outside the gene matches: 14. Germline assignment: CDR1 SGHRS and CDR2 YFSETQ. This CDR3 has 17 residues.

This sequence joins TRBV5-6 and TRBJ1-1; TRBD1 might be the D (6 bases). Looked up from germline, CDR1 is SGHDT and CDR2 is YYEEEE. The germline V and J ends were trimmed by 0 bases and 8 bases, with 11 bases remaining between them. The CDR3 extends over 13 amino acids. The CDR3 loop reads CASSLGFGTEAFF. The CDR3 DNA reads as TGTGCCAGCAGCTTGGGTTTTGGGACAGAAGCTTTCTTT. The variable domain in full, with the rest retrieved from reference TRBV5-6 and TRBJ1-1, is DAGVTQSPTHLIKTRGQQVTLRCSPKSGHDTVSWYQQALGQGPQFIFQYYEEEERQRGNFPDRFSGHQFPNYSSELNVNALLLGDSALYLCASSLGFGTEAFFGQGTRLTVV.

The chain recombines TRBV7-2 with TRBJ2-3; TRBD2 matches 13 bases. Germline values: CDR1 SGHTA, CDR2 FQGNSA. J gave up 8 bases and V 5 bases, and 4 bases lay outside the gene matches. This CDR3 has 14 amino acids. The CDR3 loop reads CASSKGLAGFTQYF. Written as DNA, the CDR3 is TGTGCCAGCAGCAAGGGACTAGCGGGGTTTACGCAGTATTTT.